This T cell receptor (beta chain) was profiled in a study of blood T cell repertoires in COVID-19. Profiled with immunoSEQ multiplex PCR; TCRdb holds only in-frame clones, not every one. The sample has 180,000 or so clones; around 85% are singletons. The origin of this receptor is a woman aged 80 or over with acute or convalescent COVID-19. Sequenced: peripheral blood.

The CDR3 DNA reads TGCGCCAGCAGCTTGGCCCCCGGGAAAAGCTCCTACGAGCAGTACTTC. This gives the protein CASSLAPGKSSYEQYF. The chain has TRBV5-1 and TRBJ2-7, with D perhaps TRBD2 (5 bases). The CDR3 loop spans 16 amino acids. Germline-derived CDR1 and CDR2 are SGHRS and YFSETQ. Trimming shortened V by 0 bases and J by 0 bases, and 13 bases separated the two germline ends. The whole variable domain, filled in from reference TRBV5-1 and TRBJ2-7, reads KAGVTQTPRYLIKTRGQQVTLSCSPISGHRSVSWYQQTPGQGLQFLFEYFSETQRNKGNFPGRFSGRQFSNSRSEMNVSTLELGDSALYLCASSLAPGKSSYEQYFGPGTRLTVT.